This T cell receptor beta chain was captured by sequencing in a study of blood T cell repertoires in COVID-19. As for the study in general: T cells, B-cell-depleted T cells, or PBMCs supplied cDNA or gDNA.

Sequencing used immunoSEQ multiplex PCR; TCRdb keeps in-frame clones, though not all of them. The table lists approximately 260,000 clones, 75% to 95% of them singletons. This receptor was taken from a woman aged 18-30 years who had recovered from COVID-19. The sequenced sample was PBMCs or T cells enriched from blood (not recorded which).

The CDR3 coding sequence is TGTGCCAGCAGCGTAGCTCAGGGAGGTGGAAACACCATATATTTT. Its translation: CASSVAQGGGNTIYF. This sequence joins TRBV9 and TRBJ1-3, with D perhaps TRBD1 (5 bases). Germline V gene sequence: CDR1 SGDLS, CDR2 YYNGEE. The CDR3 extends over 15 amino acids. The germline V and J ends were trimmed by 0 bases and 3 bases, with 10 bases remaining between them.